This TCR beta chain was identified during a study of cytomegalovirus exposure and HLA in healthy donors. Here immunoSEQ multiplex PCR was the method, and the copy in TCRdb shows in-frame clones only, minus some. The sample yields tens of thousands of clones, roughly 96% seen once. Germline V CDR1 and CDR2: SGHRS, YFSETQ. This CDR3 spans 15 amino acids. V was clipped by 0 bases and J by 6 bases; unmatched bases: 6. The sequenced sample was PBMCs. This chain connects TRBV5-1 to TRBJ2-3; 8 bases are a match to TRBD2. This clonotype originated in a woman aged 18-29 years in good health and CMV-seropositive. This chain's CDR3 is CASSLGLAGGDTQYF. In nucleotides, the CDR3 is TGCGCCAGCAGCTTGGGCCTAGCGGGCGGGGATACGCAGTATTTT. The variable domain in full, with the rest retrieved from reference TRBV5-1 and TRBJ2-3, is KAGVTQTPRYLIKTRGQQVTLSCSPISGHRSVSWYQQTPGQGLQFLFEYFSETQRNKGNFPGRFSGRQFSNSRSEMNVSTLELGDSALYLCASSLGLAGGDTQYFGPGTRLTVL.